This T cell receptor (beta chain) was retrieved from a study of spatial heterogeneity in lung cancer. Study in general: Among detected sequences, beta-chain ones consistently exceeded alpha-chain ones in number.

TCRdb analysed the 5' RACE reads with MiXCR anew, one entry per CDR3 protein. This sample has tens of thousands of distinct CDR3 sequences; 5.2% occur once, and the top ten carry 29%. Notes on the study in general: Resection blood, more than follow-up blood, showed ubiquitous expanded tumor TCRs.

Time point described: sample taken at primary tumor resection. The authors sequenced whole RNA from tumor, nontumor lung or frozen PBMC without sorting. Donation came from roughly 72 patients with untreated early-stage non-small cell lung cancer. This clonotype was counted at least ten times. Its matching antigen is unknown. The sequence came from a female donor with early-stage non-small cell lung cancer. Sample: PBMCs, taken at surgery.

The CDR3 nucleotides read TGTGCCAGCAGCTTAGTAGACGGGGCGCAAGATACGCAGTATTTT. The encoded protein is CASSLVDGAQDTQYF. This chain joins TRBV7-9 and TRBJ2-3, with D perhaps assigned TRBD1 or TRBD2 (5 bases each). Germline CDR1 reads SEHNR; CDR2 reads FQNEAQ (reference sequence). V lost 1 base and J lost 5, with 13 bases in between. This CDR3 is 15 amino acids long.